This T cell receptor beta chain was sequenced in a study of cytomegalovirus exposure and HLA in healthy donors. Study in general: Researchers found that just over 80% of over 350 genotyped donors fell within the Caucasian-associated ancestry cluster. Whole-study findings and limits: Sequence variants that were highly shared formed a cluster that was likely a sequencing artifact. Listed as cytomegalovirus-associated were 150 or so TCR beta chains.

Both 60 Vbeta primers and 13 Jbeta primers went into the PCR. Clones were read by immunoSEQ multiplex PCR, and TCRdb kept only the in-frame ones, dropping some. The sample shows 150,000 to 170,000 clones, around 79% of them seen only once. Points on this clone: The antigen is not known.

In germline, CDR1 is MNHNS, CDR2 SASEGT. There are 15 residues in the CDR3. V shed 6 bases and J 3 bases; nucleotides not matched to a gene: 11. Material for sequencing was PBMCs. This receptor was taken from a man aged 18 to 30 in good health and CMV-seronegative. The chain carries TRBV6-1 and TRBJ2-7; 7 nucleotides line up with TRBD2. The CDR3 spells CASRAPGLRDYEQYF. Written as DNA, the CDR3 is TGTGCCAGCAGGGCGCCGGGACTACGGGACTACGAGCAGTACTTC.